These 25 T cell receptor beta chains originate from one sample sequenced in a study of blood T cells in healthy people across ages. PCR was performed a second time for roughly 7 to 11 cycles using a sample-barcoded 5' primer and a J-beta primer mix. In TCRdb, the 5' RACE reads were re-called with MiXCR into one record per CDR3 protein. The table lists over a million distinct CDR3 sequences, roughly 45% of them singletons. The sequencing sample was made of blood. The source of these receptors is a woman in her sixties in good health.

The chain has TRBV6-1 and TRBJ2-1; D gene unclear. The J call may be faulty, since TRBJ2-7 better matches the DNA end. Germline CDR1 MNHNS, CDR2 SASEGT. The CDR3 has 15 amino acids. The CDR3 protein is CASSEAFSSYNEQYF. CDR3 in DNA: TGTGCCAGCAGTGAAGCCTTCTCATCCTACAATGAGCAGTACTTC.

The V and J genes are TRBV15 and TRBJ2-7; no clear D gene. The germline V gene has CDR1 LNHNV and CDR2 YYDKDF (reference sequence). V lost 6 bases, J lost 3 bases, and 12 bases lay in between. This CDR3 is 13 amino acids long. The CDR3 DNA sequence: TGTGCCACCAGAACTTCTTCGGGCTACGAGCAGTACTTC. It encodes CATRTSSGYEQYF.

This clonotype was observed many times. This rearrangement joins TRBV6-5 to TRBJ1-5; TRBD1 matches 7 bases. V lost 5 bases to trimming and J lost 2 bases; unmatched junction nucleotides: 3. The germline CDR1 and CDR2 sequences are MNHEY and SVGAGI. This CDR3 spans 14 amino acids. Here the CDR3 reads CASSRDSGNQPQHF. CDR3 DNA sequence: TGTGCCAGCAGTCGGGACAGTGGCAATCAGCCCCAGCATTTT.

The rearrangement uses TRBV20-1 and TRBJ2-7, with TRBD1 matching over 10 bases. V dropped 2 bases and J dropped 4; count of bases not matched to a gene: 8. The germline V gene has CDR1 DFQATT and CDR2 SNEGSKA (reference sequence). The CDR3 is 15 amino acids. CDR3 nucleotide sequence: TGCAGTGCTAGAAGACAGGGGGCTATGAGGTACGAGCAGTACTTC. It codes for CSARRQGAMRYEQYF.

CDR3 loop: CASSLEGPPNEQFF. CDR3 nucleotides: TGCGCCAGCAGCTTGGAGGGGCCGCCCAATGAGCAGTTCTTC. The gene calls are TRBV5-1 and TRBJ2-1; D perhaps matches TRBD1 (5 bases). The germline V and J ends were trimmed by 0 bases and 6 bases, with 10 bases remaining between them. Per germline, CDR1 SGHRS and CDR2 YFSETQ. This CDR3 is 14 amino acids long.

This clonotype was counted between two and nine times. The rearrangement links TRBV3-1 to TRBJ2-6; D is possibly TRBD1 (5 bases). Germline V lookup: CDR1 LGHDT, CDR2 YNNKEL (reference sequence). The CDR3 is 16 residues long. Trimming shortened V by 3 bases and J by 2 bases, and 11 bases separated the two germline ends. In DNA, the CDR3 is TGTGCCAGCAGCCATCGGCGGACAACTGGGGCCAACGTCCTGACTTTC. Protein sequence: CASSHRRTTGANVLTF.

This clonotype was seen a handful of times. This chain uses TRBV28 with TRBJ2-7; D remains unclear. CDR3 length: 12 amino acids. Germline V gives CDR1 MDHEN, CDR2 SYDVKM. Trimming stripped 7 bases from V and 7 bases from J, with 14 bases between. The CDR3 sequence: CASTTPPFEQYF. The CDR3 bases are TGTGCCAGCACCACGCCCCCATTTGAGCAGTACTTC.

The rearrangement joins TRBV2 to TRBJ1-5; no clear D. This CDR3 contains 13 residues. Germline values: CDR1 SNHLY, CDR2 FYNNEI. Between the trimmed V and J ends, which lost 3 bases and 4 bases, there was a span of 7 bases. The CDR3: CASSESVNQPQHF. In DNA, the CDR3 is TGTGCCAGCAGTGAGTCAGTTAATCAGCCCCAGCATTTT.

This chain joins TRBV4-2 and TRBJ1-2; D might be TRBD1 (5 bases). The CDR3 has 13 amino acids. Germline CDR1 LGHNA, CDR2 YNFKEQ. Trimming took off 5 bases at V and 7 bases at J, with 14 bases between the two ends. The CDR3 loop reads CASSATEGSGYTF. The CDR3 DNA reads TGTGCCAGCAGCGCAACTGAGGGGAGTGGCTACACCTTC.

About this clonotype itself: The junction and the germline gene differ at one end; a read error may be behind it. V gene TRBV7-3 combines with J gene TRBJ2-7, with D perhaps TRBD1 (6 bases). Germline V gene data show CDR1 as SGHTA and CDR2 as FQGTGA. The CDR3 is made up of 16 amino acids. This CDR3 is CAGSSSDRNLAYEQYF. The CDR3 region has the DNA TGTGCCGGCAGCTCCTCTGACAGGAACCTAGCCTACGAGCAGTACTTC.

Remarks on this clonotype: Relative to the germline gene, one junction end is altered; a read error may explain this. This rearrangement joins TRBV20-1 to TRBJ2-6; D gene uncertain. The CDR3 sequence is 15 residues long. Germline values: CDR1 DFQATT, CDR2 SNEGSKA (reference sequence). This CDR3 reads CGARIRSSGANVLTF. In DNA, the CDR3 is TGCGGTGCTAGAATCAGGAGCTCTGGGGCCAACGTCCTGACTTTC.

The CDR3 sequence is CSAWGPSGSASYEQYF. The CDR3 nucleotides are TGCAGTGCTTGGGGTCCTAGCGGGAGTGCATCCTACGAGCAGTACTTC. J is TRBJ2-7 and V is TRBV20-1, with 10 bases identical to TRBD2. Trimming removed 5 bases from V and 1 base from J; junction bases left unmatched: 11. The CDR3 loop spans 16 amino acids. CDR1 and CDR2 from the germline V gene are DFQATT and SNEGSKA (reference sequence).

The chain couples TRBV29-1 to TRBJ1-1, with D possibly being TRBD1 (5 bases). Looked up from germline, CDR1 is SQVTM and CDR2 is ANQGSEA. This CDR3 contains 13 residues. Between the trimmed V and J ends, which lost 7 bases and 1 base, there was a span of 13 bases. The CDR3 DNA is TGCAGCGCAACCGGGACGGCGAACACTGAAGCTTTCTTT. It yields the protein CSATGTANTEAFF.

The chain is built from TRBV19 and TRBJ2-3, with D uncertain. The CDR3 totals 13 residues. Trimming shortened V by 3 bases and J by 5 bases, and 9 bases separated the two germline ends. Germline CDR1 LNHDA, CDR2 SQIVND (reference sequence). The CDR3 DNA follows: TGTGCCAGTAGTATTGGCGGTCTAGATACGCAGTATTTT. Translated: CASSIGGLDTQYF. Full variable domain (rest looked up from reference TRBV19 and TRBJ2-3): DGGITQSPKYLFRKEGQNVTLSCEQNLNHDAMYWYRQDPGQGLRLIYYSQIVNDFQKGDIAEGYSVSREKKESFPLTVTSAQKNPTAFYLCASSIGGLDTQYFGPGTRLTVL.

Turning to this clonotype: Its ends do not fully match the called genes, so a read error is possible. The chain employs TRBV5-1 and TRBJ2-3; tentatively, D is TRBD2 (6 bases). The CDR3 loop spans 14 amino acids. Germline-derived CDR1 and CDR2 are SGHRS and YFSETQ. This chain's CDR3 is CASSVGGTTDTQYF. In DNA form, the CDR3 reads TGTGCCAGCAGCGTAGGCGGGACCACAGATACGCAGTATTTT.

The chain couples TRBV6-5 to TRBJ2-1, with TRBD1 matching 9 bases. V gave up 5 bases and J gave up 9 bases; unmatched junction bases: 5. The length of the CDR3 is 13 residues. Germline loops: CDR1 MNHEY, CDR2 SVGAGI. CDR3 DNA sequence: TGTGCCAGCAGTGAAGGGACAGGGATTGAGCAGTTCTTC. It encodes CASSEGTGIEQFF.

This clonotype has ten or more counts. The rearrangement uses TRBV20-1 and TRBJ2-1; no definite D call. From germline, CDR1 is DFQATT and CDR2 SNEGSKA (reference sequence). This CDR3 region has 12 residues. Trimming pared 6 bases from V and 8 bases from J, leaving 14 bases between. In DNA, the CDR3 is TGCAGTGCCCGGTGGTTTAAGGATGAGCAGTTCTTC. It yields the protein CSARWFKDEQFF.

The sample holds a few counts of this clonotype. This chain joins TRBV5-8 and TRBJ1-1; D perhaps matches TRBD1 (5 bases). Trimming cost V 2 bases and J 5 bases, with 13 bases left between them. The CDR3 sequence is 14 residues long. The germline V gene has CDR1 SGHTS and CDR2 YDEGEE. Here the CDR3 reads CASSFPGRGTEAFF. The DNA for the CDR3 is TGTGCCAGCAGCTTCCCAGGAAGGGGTACTGAAGCTTTCTTT. The whole variable domain, remainder taken from reference TRBV5-8 and TRBJ1-1, is EAGVTQSPTHLIKTRGQQATLRCSPISGHTSVYWYQQALGLGLQFLLWYDEGEERNRGNFPPRFSGRQFPNYSSELNVNALELEDSALYLCASSFPGRGTEAFFGQGTRLTVV.

The rearrangement uses TRBV7-9 and TRBJ2-5; D might be TRBD1 (5 bases). Trimming shortened V by 0 bases and J by 3 bases, and 8 bases separated the two germline ends. In germline, CDR1 is SEHNR, CDR2 FQNEAQ (reference sequence). The CDR3 is made up of 14 amino acids. The CDR3 bases are TGTGCCAGCAGCTTAGCAGGGGTTGAAGAGACCCAGTACTTC. This sequence encodes CASSLAGVEETQYF.

The rearrangement links TRBV10-2 to TRBJ1-1, with D perhaps matching TRBD1 (5 bases). Per germline, CDR1 WSHSY and CDR2 SAAADI. There are 14 residues in the CDR3. Trimming cost V 6 bases and J 1 base, with 12 bases left between them. The CDR3 nucleotides are TGCGCCAGCAGCCCGGGACTCCCGAACACTGAAGCTTTCTTT. Translation gives CASSPGLPNTEAFF.

This clonotype was seen only once. The rearrangement uses TRBV20-1 and TRBJ2-3; TRBD1 matches at 9 bases. The germline gives CDR1 DFQATT, CDR2 SNEGSKA (reference sequence). Unmatched junction bases numbered 11, after V lost 6 bases and J lost 7 bases. This CDR3 is built from 14 residues. CDR3 coding DNA: TGCAGTGCCACAGGGGGCGAGGGTGTAAATACGCAGTATTTT. It codes for CSATGGEGVNTQYF.

The CDR3 spells CASSLGYRANYEQYF. The CDR3 DNA reads as TGCGCCAGCAGCTTAGGGTACAGGGCCAACTACGAGCAGTACTTC. The V gene is TRBV5-1, the J gene TRBJ2-7; weak D call: TRBD1 (6 bases). Germline V gene data show CDR1 as SGHRS and CDR2 as YFSETQ. Trimming stripped 2 bases from V and 3 bases from J, with 15 bases between. The CDR3 is 15 residues long.

The V call is TRBV5-6, the J call TRBJ2-3; D remains ambiguous. The CDR3 spans 15 residues. From germline, CDR1 is SGHDT and CDR2 YYEEEE. The V end was cut by 2 bases, the J end by 3 bases, with 13 bases between. CDR3 nucleotide sequence: TGTGCCAGCAGCTTAGTCGGTCAAAAGACAGATACGCAGTATTTT. Translation gives CASSLVGQKTDTQYF. Using reference TRBV5-6 and TRBJ2-3 for the parts outside the CDR3, the full variable domain is DAGVTQSPTHLIKTRGQQVTLRCSPKSGHDTVSWYQQALGQGPQFIFQYYEEEERQRGNFPDRFSGHQFPNYSSELNVNALLLGDSALYLCASSLVGQKTDTQYFGPGTRLTVL.

This clonotype was picked up a small number of times. This chain connects TRBV28 to TRBJ2-7; D might be TRBD1 or TRBD2, each matching 5 bases. Matching the DNA end better, TRBJ2-5 makes the J call doubtful. CDR1 is MDHEN and CDR2 is SYDVKM in the germline V gene. The CDR3 consists of 17 residues. For the CDR3, the DNA is TGTGCCAGCAGTTTGATATTCGGGACCAGACCCGGGGAGACCCAGTACTTC. Its protein is CASSLIFGTRPGETQYF.

The J gene is TRBJ1-5, the V gene TRBV3-1; the D gene is possibly TRBD1 (5 bases). The V end lost 1 base, the J end lost 5 bases, and 15 bases lay between the germline ends. Germline loops: CDR1 LGHDT, CDR2 YNNKEL (reference sequence). The CDR3 has 16 residues. CDR3 loop: CASSQGIGQGDQPQHF. Written as DNA, the CDR3 is TGTGCCAGCAGCCAAGGTATAGGGCAGGGCGATCAGCCCCAGCATTTT.